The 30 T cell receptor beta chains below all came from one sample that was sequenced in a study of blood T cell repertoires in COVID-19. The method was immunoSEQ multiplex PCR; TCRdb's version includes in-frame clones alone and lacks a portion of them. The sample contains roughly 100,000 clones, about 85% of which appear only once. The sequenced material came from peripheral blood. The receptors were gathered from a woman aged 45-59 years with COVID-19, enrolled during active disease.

CDR3: CASSPSTGYEQYF. For the CDR3, the DNA is TGTGCCAGCAGCCCATCGACAGGGTACGAGCAGTACTTC. The gene calls are TRBV7-8 and TRBJ2-7, with 7 bases aligning to TRBD1. This CDR3 has 13 amino acids. Trimming cost V 5 bases and J 4 bases; bases outside gene matches: 5. In germline, CDR1 is SGHVS, CDR2 FQNEAQ.

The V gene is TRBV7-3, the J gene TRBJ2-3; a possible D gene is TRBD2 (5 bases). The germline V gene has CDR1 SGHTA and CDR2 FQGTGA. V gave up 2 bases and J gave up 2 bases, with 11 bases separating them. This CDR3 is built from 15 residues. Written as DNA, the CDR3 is TGTGCCAGCAGCTTAGGCGGGTATACCACAGATACGCAGTATTTT. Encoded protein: CASSLGGYTTDTQYF.

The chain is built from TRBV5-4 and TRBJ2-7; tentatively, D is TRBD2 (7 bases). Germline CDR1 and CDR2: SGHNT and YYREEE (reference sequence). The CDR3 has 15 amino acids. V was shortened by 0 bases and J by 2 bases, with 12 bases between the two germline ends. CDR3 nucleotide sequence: TGTGCCAGCAGCTTGGAAGGGGGGGAAACCTACGAGCAGTACTTC. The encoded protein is CASSLEGGETYEQYF.

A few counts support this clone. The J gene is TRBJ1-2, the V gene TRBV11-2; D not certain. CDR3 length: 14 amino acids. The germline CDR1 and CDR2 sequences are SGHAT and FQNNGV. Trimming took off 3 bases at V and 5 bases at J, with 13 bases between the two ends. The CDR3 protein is CASSLTLGEYGYTF. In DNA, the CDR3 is TGTGCCAGCAGCTTGACCCTCGGGGAGTATGGCTACACCTTC.

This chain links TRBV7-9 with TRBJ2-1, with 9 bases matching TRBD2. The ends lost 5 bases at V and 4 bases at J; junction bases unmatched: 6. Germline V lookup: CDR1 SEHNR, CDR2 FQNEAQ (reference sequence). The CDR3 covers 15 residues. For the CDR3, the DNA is TGTGCCAGCAGCCAGCGGGGGGTAGCTTACAATGAGCAGTTCTTC. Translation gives CASSQRGVAYNEQFF.

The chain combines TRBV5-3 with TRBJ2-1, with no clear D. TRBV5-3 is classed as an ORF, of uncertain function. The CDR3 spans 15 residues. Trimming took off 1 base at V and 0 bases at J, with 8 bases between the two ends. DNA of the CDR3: TGTGCCAGAAGCTTGCGGTACGCCTCCTACAATGAGCAGTTCTTC. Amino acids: CARSLRYASYNEQFF.

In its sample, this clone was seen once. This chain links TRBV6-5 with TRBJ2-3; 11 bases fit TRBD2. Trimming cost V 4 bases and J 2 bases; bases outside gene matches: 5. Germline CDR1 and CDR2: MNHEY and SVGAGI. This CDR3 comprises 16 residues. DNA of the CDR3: TGTGCCAGCAGTTCCCTAGCGGGGGGCGTCACAGATACGCAGTATTTT. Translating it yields CASSSLAGGVTDTQYF.

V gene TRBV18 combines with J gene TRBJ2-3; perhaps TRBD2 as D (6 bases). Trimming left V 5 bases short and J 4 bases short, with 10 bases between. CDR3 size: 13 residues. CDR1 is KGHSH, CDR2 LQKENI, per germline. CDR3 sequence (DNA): TGTGCCAGCTCAGGCTCGGGGGCAGATACGCAGTATTTT. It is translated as CASSGSGADTQYF.

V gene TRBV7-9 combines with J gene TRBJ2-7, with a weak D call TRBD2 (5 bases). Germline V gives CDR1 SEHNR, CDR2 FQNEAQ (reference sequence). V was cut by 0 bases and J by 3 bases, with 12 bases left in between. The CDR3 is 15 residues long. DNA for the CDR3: TGTGCCAGCAGCTTAGCAGAGGGCAGTTACTACGAGCAGTACTTC. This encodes CASSLAEGSYYEQYF.

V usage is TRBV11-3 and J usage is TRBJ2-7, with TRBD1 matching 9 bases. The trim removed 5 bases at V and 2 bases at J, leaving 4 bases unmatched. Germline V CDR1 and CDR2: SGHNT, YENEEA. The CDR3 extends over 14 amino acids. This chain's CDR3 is CASSPRTGAYEQYF. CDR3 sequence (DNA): TGTGCCAGCAGCCCGCGGACAGGGGCCTACGAGCAGTACTTC.

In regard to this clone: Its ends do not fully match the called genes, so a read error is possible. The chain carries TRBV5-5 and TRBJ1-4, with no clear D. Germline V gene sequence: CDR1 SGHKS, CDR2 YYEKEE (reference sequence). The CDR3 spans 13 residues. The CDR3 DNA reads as TGTGCCAGCAGCCACCGGGGTCCTGAAAAGCTGTTTTTT. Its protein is CASSHRGPEKLFF.

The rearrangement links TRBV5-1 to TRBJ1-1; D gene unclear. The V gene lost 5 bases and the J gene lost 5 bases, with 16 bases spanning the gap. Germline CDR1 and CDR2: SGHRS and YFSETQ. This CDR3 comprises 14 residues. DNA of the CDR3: TGCGCCAGCAGTCTGAGAGGCTCTGGGACTGAAGCTTTCTTT. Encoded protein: CASSLRGSGTEAFF. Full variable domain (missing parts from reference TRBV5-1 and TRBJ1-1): KAGVTQTPRYLIKTRGQQVTLSCSPISGHRSVSWYQQTPGQGLQFLFEYFSETQRNKGNFPGRFSGRQFSNSRSEMNVSTLELGDSALYLCASSLRGSGTEAFFGQGTRLTVV.

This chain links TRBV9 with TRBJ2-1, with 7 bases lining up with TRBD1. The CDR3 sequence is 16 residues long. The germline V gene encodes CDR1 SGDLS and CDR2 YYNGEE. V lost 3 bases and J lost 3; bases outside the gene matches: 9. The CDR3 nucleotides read TGTGCCAGCAGCGGAGAGATGACAGGGCTCTACAATGAGCAGTTCTTC. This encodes CASSGEMTGLYNEQFF.

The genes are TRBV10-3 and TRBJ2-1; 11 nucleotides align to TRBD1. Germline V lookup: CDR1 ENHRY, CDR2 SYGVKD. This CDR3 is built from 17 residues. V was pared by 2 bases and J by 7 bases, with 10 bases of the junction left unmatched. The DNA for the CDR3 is TGTGCCATCAGTGAGCGAGCCGGGACAGGGGGTGAGAATGAGCAGTTCTTC. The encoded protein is CAISERAGTGGENEQFF.

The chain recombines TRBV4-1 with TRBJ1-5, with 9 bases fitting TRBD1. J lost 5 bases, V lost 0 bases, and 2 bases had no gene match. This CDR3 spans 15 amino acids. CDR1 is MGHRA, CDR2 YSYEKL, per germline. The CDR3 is CASSQETGGHQPQHF. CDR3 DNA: TGCGCCAGCAGCCAAGAAACAGGGGGCCATCAGCCCCAGCATTTT.

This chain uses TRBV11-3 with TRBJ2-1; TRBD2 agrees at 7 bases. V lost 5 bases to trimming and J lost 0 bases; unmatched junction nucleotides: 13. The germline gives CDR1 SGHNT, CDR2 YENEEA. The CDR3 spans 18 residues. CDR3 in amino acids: CASSARGASGSSYNEQFF. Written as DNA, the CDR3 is TGTGCCAGCAGCGCACGAGGAGCTAGCGGAAGCTCCTACAATGAGCAGTTCTTC.

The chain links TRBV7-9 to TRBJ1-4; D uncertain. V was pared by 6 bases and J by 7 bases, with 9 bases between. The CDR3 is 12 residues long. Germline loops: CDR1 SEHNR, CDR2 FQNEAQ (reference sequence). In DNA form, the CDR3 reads TGTGCCAGCAGTCTCATCAGTGAAAAACTGTTTTTT. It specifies CASSLISEKLFF.

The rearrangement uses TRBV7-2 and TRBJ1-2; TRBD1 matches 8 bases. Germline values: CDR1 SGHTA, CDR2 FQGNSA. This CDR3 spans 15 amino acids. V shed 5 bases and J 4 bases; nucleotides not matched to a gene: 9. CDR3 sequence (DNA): TGTGCCAGCAGCCCTCCGGGACAGGATGGCTATGGCTACACCTTC. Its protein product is CASSPPGQDGYGYTF.

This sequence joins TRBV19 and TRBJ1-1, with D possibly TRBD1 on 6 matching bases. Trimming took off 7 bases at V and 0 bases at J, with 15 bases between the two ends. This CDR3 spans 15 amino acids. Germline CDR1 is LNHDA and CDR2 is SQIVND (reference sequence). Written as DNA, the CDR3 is TGTGCCAGTACCACAAGGGGGGGGCTGAACACTGAAGCTTTCTTT. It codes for CASTTRGGLNTEAFF. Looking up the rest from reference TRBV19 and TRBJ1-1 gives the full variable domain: DGGITQSPKYLFRKEGQNVTLSCEQNLNHDAMYWYRQDPGQGLRLIYYSQIVNDFQKGDIAEGYSVSREKKESFPLTVTSAQKNPTAFYLCASTTRGGLNTEAFFGQGTRLTVV.

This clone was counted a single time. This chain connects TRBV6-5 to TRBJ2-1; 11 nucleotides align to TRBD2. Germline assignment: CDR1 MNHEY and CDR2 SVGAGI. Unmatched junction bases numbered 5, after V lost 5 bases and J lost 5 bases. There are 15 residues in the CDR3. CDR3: CASSPGLAGHNEQFF. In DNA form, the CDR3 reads TGTGCCAGCAGTCCCGGACTAGCGGGTCACAATGAGCAGTTCTTC.

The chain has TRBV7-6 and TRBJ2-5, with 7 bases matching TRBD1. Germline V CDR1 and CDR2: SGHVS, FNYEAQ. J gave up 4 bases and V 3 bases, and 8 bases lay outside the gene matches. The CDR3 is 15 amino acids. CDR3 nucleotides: TGTGCCAGCAGCTTCTACGACAGGGAAGGAGAGACCCAGTACTTC. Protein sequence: CASSFYDREGETQYF. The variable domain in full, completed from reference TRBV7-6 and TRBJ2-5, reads GAGVSQSPRYKVTKRGQDVALRCDPISGHVSLYWYRQALGQGPEFLTYFNYEAQQDKSGLPNDRFSAERPEGSISTLTIQRTEQRDSAMYRCASSFYDREGETQYFGPGTRLLVL.

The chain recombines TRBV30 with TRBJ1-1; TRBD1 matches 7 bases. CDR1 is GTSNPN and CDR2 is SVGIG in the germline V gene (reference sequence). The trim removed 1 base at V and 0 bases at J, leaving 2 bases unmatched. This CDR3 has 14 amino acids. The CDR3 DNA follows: TGTGCCTGGAGTGCACAGGGGATGAACACTGAAGCTTTCTTT. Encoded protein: CAWSAQGMNTEAFF.

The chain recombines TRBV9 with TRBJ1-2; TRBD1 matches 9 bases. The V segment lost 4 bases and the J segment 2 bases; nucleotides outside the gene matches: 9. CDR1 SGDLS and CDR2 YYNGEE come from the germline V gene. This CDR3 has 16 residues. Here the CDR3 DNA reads TGTGCCAGCAGCATCGAGACAGGGGGGGCGAACTATGGCTACACCTTC. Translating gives CASSIETGGANYGYTF.

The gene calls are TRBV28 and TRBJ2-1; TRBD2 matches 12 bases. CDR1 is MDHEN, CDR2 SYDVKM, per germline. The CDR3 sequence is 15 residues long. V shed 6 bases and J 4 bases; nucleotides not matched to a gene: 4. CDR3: CASSQTSGGYNEQFF. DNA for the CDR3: TGTGCCAGCAGCCAGACTAGCGGGGGTTACAATGAGCAGTTCTTC.

The CDR3: CASSLGTGGPPEAFF. The CDR3 nucleotides read TGCGCCAGCAGCCTAGGGACAGGAGGACCCCCTGAAGCTTTCTTT. The chain combines TRBV5-1 with TRBJ1-1; 8 nucleotides agree with TRBD1. The ends lost 4 bases at V and 6 bases at J; junction bases unmatched: 11. The CDR3 spans 15 residues. The germline CDR1 and CDR2 sequences are SGHRS and YFSETQ. The complete variable domain, with remaining parts taken from reference TRBV5-1 and TRBJ1-1, reads KAGVTQTPRYLIKTRGQQVTLSCSPISGHRSVSWYQQTPGQGLQFLFEYFSETQRNKGNFPGRFSGRQFSNSRSEMNVSTLELGDSALYLCASSLGTGGPPEAFFGQGTRLTVV.

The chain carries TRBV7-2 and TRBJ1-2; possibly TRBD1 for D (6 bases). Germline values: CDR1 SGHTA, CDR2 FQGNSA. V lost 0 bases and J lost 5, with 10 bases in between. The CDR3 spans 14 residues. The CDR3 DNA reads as TGTGCCAGCAGCTTAGCTTACACAGGGTATGGCTACACCTTC. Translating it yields CASSLAYTGYGYTF.

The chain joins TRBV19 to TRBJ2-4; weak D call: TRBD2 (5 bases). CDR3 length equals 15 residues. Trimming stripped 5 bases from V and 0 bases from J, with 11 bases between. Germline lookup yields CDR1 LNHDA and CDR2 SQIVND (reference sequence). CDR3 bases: TGTGCCAGTAGTCTCGAAACTAGAGCCAAAAACATTCAGTACTTC. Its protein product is CASSLETRAKNIQYF.

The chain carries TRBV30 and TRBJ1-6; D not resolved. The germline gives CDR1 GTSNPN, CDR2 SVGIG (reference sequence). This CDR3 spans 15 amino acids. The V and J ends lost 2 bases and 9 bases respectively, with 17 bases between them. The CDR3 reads CAWSTPSLKRSPLHF. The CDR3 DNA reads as TGTGCCTGGAGTACCCCGTCATTAAAGCGTTCACCCCTCCACTTT.

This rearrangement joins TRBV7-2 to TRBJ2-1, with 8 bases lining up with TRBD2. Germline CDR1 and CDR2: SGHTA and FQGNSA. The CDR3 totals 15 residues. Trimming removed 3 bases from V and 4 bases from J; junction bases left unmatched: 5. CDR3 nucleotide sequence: TGTGCCAGCAGCTTGGGTAGCGGGGTATACAATGAGCAGTTCTTC. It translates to CASSLGSGVYNEQFF.

The CDR3 region has the DNA TGTGCCAGCAGTGAACGGGACTACGAGCAGTACTTC. Protein sequence: CASSERDYEQYF. This sequence joins TRBV6-1 and TRBJ2-7; possibly TRBD2 for D (5 bases). Germline V gives CDR1 MNHNS, CDR2 SASEGT. CDR3 length equals 12 residues. The V gene lost 2 bases and the J gene lost 3 bases, with 5 bases spanning the gap.